This TCR beta chain was found in a study of vaccination and CD4 T cells after COVID-19. Treatment meaning: roughly 11-day PBMC culture with coronavirus spike peptide pools or control peptides (ViraFEST assay). Sequenced with the Oncomine TCR Beta short-read assay was DNA taken from cultured CD4+ T cells. TCRdb re-called the PCR reads with MiXCR, one entry per CDR3 protein. The table records over 15,000 distinct CDR3 sequences, approximately 50% of them present only once. About this clonotype itself: What it binds is unknown.

V shed 6 bases and J 8 bases; nucleotides not matched to a gene: 6. The germline V gene encodes CDR1 MDHEN and CDR2 SYDVKM. This CDR3 is 14 amino acids long. The input for sequencing was CD4+ T cells from blood, cultured in vitro, taken before SARS-CoV-2 vaccination. The gene calls are TRBV28 and TRBJ1-6; 8 bases fit TRBD1. The TCR comes from a human donor who had recovered from COVID-19. The CDR3 sequence: CASRSGQGYSPLHF. The CDR3 DNA follows: TGTGCCAGCAGGTCAGGACAGGGCTATTCACCCCTCCACTTT.